Listed here is a single T cell receptor (beta chain). This clone was seen more than once but under ten times. The specificity of this receptor is unknown. Per-base quality was not reported, and no clone a single base away is much larger than it. This record comes from a study of T cell responses to AZD1222 COVID-19 vaccine (dated by TCRdb to the early 2020s). Study-level background: Because spike-specific TCR depth and breadth did not differ between the two schedules, AZD1222 recipients who got a second dose at roughly 4 weeks were pooled with those who got a second dose at roughly 12 weeks. TCR sequencing covered over 230 trial participants: nearly 210 given two doses of AZD1222 and about 26 given two doses of MenACWY control vaccine. Trial participants were enrolled by age into 18-55, 56-69 and 70-plus year subgroups, with around 140, 26 and 57 TCR-sequenced participants respectively.

Study-wide findings and limitations: The 56-69-year group was small, and its depth increase did not reach significance, likely because of low power. Nearly half of unique spike-specific TCRs reportedly recognized epitopes outside regions mutated in the B.1.351 and B.1.1.7 variants. Conclusions about previously exposed vaccinees are limited, since just six AZD1222 recipients were seropositive for SARS-CoV-2 at baseline. A significant rise in spike-specific TCR breadth and depth was observed after two AZD1222 doses relative to day 0 and relative to MenACWY recipients. The vaccine-associated CD4 TCRs covered the entire spike protein, and the dominant responses fell in regions 160-218 and 743-854. Because no samples from the day 14 peak response were available, repertoires could be characterized only after the peak T cell response. Participants were mostly white British and included more females than males, and it was suggested by the authors that clonal diversity may have been underestimated.

Explained via the paper, the time point label denotes: baseline before first vaccination. Samples from vaccinated people were obtained from the UK trials COV001 and COV002, which included a single-blind randomized controlled phase 2/3 trial of AZD1222 (ChAdOx1 nCoV-19) in healthy adults. For TCRbeta chain sequencing, PBMC samples from trial participants were taken at day 0 and at day 28 after the second dose. The CDR3 numbers 16 residues from cysteine through phenylalanine. The entry retains the CDR3 DNA only, 48 bases that are in frame from base 1. According to the germline V gene, CDR1 reads MNHNS and CDR2 reads SASEGT. Trimming removed 0 bases from V and 4 bases from J, leaving 15 bases between the germline ends. The CDR3 regions of human TCRbeta chains were analyzed by immunosequencing. In the source study's methods: Repertoire TCRs were checked for matches against a reference library of SARS-CoV-2-specific TCRs that had been generated using the MIRA antigen-specificity platform. Breadth meant the fraction of unique TCRs that were SARS-CoV-2-associated, whereas depth meant the fraction of total T cells that were SARS-CoV-2-associated. Each spike-specific TCR was assigned to its reactive spike region and to a CD4 or CD8 class using the MIRA data. Log10-transformed breadth and depth values were compared by one-way ANOVA with Sidak's multiple comparisons tests. This immuneACCESS table, as held by TCRdb, lists in-frame sequences with V and J called but not all clones. Of the missing ones, under half trace to an unresolved V gene in checked studies; the others have no known cause. V and J calls and clone size are those listed in that table; D and trimming were worked out from the DNA. The sample table contains over 45,000 clones; only one count was recorded for approximately 85% of them. The biggest ten clones account for about 16% of the sample.

This TCR derives from an adult in good health. This specimen consisted of peripheral blood, obtained on day 0 of AZD1222 vaccination. The chain couples TRBV6-1 to TRBJ1-2; a confident D gene designation cannot be given. CDR3 reads: CASSEALAGSGYGYTF. Here is the DNA: TGTGCCAGCAGTGAAGCGCTAGCGGGATCGGGCTATGGCTACACCTTC.